This TCR beta chain derives from a study of blood T cell repertoires in COVID-19. Study at large: The cDNA or gDNA used as material had been derived from T cells, B-cell-depleted T cells, or PBMCs.

The repertoire was sequenced with immunoSEQ multiplex PCR; TCRdb's copy has only in-frame clones and lacks some. Among some 380,000 clones listed, more than 75% were seen once. CDR3 length equals 13 residues. This receptor was obtained from a man aged 25 to 40 who had recovered from COVID-19. The specimen sequenced was PBMCs or T cells enriched from blood (not recorded which). The genes are TRBV21-1 and TRBJ1-2. TRBV21-1 is a pseudogene segment. The CDR3 loop is CASRIGENYGYTF. CDR3 coding DNA: TGTGCCAGCAGGATCGGGGAAAACTATGGCTACACCTTC.